The 2 T cell receptor beta chains reported below all come from one sample, sequenced in a study of T cells in Graves' hyperthyroidism and ophthalmopathy. It was RNA transcripts that yielded the amplified TCR beta CDR3 regions. TCR CDR3 underwent first-round RT-PCR with the HTBI primer set. MiXCR, applied by TCRdb to the multiplex PCR reads, yields one record per CDR3 protein. Of approximately 600,000 distinct CDR3 sequences listed, less than 25% are singletons. Sequencing used blood. These receptors were collected from a man aged 25 to 45 with Graves' ophthalmopathy.

The table lists this clonotype with a few counts. The V call is TRBV7-8, the J call TRBJ1-1, with D perhaps matching TRBD1 (5 bases). Trimming stripped 5 bases from V and 5 bases from J, with 18 bases between. Germline lookup yields CDR1 SGHVS and CDR2 FQNEAQ. The CDR3 runs to 15 residues. CDR3 sequence (DNA): TGTGCCAGCAGCGACCCCAGGGCTATTCGAACTGAAGCTTTCTTT. Its translation: CASSDPRAIRTEAFF.

This clonotype was seen a handful of times. The CDR3, as DNA: TGCAGCGTTACGGACAGCAATGAGCAGTTCTTC. Its translation is CSVTDSNEQFF. This chain joins TRBV29-1 and TRBJ2-1, with a tentative D call TRBD1 (6 bases). The CDR3 loop spans 11 amino acids. With 5 bases removed from V and 6 bases from J, the gap between germline ends came to 8 bases. The germline CDR1 and CDR2 sequences are SQVTM and ANQGSEA.